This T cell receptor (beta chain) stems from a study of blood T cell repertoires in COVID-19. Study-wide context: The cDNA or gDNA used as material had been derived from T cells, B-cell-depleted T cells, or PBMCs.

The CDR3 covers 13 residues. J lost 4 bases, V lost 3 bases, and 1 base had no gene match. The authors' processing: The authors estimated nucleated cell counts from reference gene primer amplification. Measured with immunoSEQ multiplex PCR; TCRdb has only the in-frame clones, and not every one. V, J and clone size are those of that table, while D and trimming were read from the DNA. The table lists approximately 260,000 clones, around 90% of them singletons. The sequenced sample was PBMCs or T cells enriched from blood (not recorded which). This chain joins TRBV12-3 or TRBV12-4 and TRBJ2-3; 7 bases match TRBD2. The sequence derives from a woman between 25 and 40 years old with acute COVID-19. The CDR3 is CASSFGGADTQYF. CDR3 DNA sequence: TGTGCCAGCAGTTTTGGGGGGGCAGATACGCAGTATTTT.